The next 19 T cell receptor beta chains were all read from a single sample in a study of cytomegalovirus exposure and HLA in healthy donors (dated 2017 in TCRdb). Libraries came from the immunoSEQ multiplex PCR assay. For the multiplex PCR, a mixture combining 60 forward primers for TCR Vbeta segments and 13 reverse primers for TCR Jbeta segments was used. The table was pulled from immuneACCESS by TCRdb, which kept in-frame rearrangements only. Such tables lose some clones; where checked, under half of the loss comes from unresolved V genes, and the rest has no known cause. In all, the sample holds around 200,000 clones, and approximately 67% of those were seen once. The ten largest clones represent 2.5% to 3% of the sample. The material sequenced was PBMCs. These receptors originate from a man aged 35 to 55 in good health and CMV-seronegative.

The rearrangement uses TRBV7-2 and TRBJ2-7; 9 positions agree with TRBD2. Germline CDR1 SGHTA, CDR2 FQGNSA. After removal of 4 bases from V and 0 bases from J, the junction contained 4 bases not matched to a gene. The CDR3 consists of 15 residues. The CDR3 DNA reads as TGTGCCAGCAGCTATATAGCGGGGGACTCCTACGAGCAGTACTTC. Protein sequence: CASSYIAGDSYEQYF.

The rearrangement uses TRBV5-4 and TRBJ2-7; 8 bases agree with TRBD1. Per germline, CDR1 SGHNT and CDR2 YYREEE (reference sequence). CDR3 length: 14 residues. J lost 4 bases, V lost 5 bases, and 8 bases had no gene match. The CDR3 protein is CASSPGTGEYEQYF. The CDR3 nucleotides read TGTGCCAGCAGTCCCGGGACAGGAGAATACGAGCAGTACTTC.

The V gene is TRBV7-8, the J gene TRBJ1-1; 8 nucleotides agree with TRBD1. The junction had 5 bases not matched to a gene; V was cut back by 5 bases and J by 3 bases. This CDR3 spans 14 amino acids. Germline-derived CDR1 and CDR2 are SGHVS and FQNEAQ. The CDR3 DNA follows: TGTGCCAGCAGCGCACAGGGGGGGCACACTGAAGCTTTCTTT. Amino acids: CASSAQGGHTEAFF.

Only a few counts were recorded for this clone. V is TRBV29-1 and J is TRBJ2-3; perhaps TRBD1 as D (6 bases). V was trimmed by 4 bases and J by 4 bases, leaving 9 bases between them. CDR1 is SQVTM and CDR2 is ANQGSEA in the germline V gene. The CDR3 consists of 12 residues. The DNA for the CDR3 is TGCAGCGTTGTTCGACAGGCAGATACGCAGTATTTT. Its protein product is CSVVRQADTQYF.

This CDR3 reads CASSPSGGTQYF. The CDR3 region has the DNA TGTGCCAGCAGCCCTAGCGGGGGGACGCAGTATTTT. This chain connects TRBV7-2 to TRBJ2-3, with 11 bases fitting TRBD2. Germline values: CDR1 SGHTA, CDR2 FQGNSA. V gave up 5 bases and J gave up 9 bases; unmatched junction bases: 1. CDR3 size: 12 residues.

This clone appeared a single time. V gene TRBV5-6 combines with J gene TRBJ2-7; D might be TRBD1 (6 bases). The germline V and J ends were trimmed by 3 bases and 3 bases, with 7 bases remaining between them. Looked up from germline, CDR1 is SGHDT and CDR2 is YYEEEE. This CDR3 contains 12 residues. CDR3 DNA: TGTGCCAGCAGCTGGGACAACTACGAGCAGTACTTC. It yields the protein CASSWDNYEQYF.

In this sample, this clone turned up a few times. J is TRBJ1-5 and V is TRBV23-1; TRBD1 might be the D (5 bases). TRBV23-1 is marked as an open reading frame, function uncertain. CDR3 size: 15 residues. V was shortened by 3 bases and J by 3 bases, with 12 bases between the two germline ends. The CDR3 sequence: CASSHFRDSNQPQHF. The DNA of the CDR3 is TGCGCCAGCAGTCATTTCAGGGATTCCAATCAGCCCCAGCATTTT.

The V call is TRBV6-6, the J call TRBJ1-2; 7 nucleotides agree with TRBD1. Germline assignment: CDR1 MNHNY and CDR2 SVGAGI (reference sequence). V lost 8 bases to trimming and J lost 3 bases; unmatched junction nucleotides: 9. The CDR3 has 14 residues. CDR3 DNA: TGTGCCAGCGCACAGGGGTTTATTGACTATGGCTACACCTTC. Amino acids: CASAQGFIDYGYTF.

The CDR3 nucleotides are TGTGCCAGCAGTGAATATTGGACTAGCGATCGGGAGACCCAGTACTTC. It specifies CASSEYWTSDRETQYF. The chain links TRBV25-1 to TRBJ2-5; TRBD2 matches 9 bases. V shed 0 bases and J 5 bases; nucleotides not matched to a gene: 7. The germline V gene has CDR1 MGHDK and CDR2 SYGVNS. CDR3 length equals 16 residues.

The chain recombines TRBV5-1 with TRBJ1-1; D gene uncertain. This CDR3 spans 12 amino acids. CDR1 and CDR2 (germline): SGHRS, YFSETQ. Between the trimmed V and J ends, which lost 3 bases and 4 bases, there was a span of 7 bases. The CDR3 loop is CASSSVGTEAFF. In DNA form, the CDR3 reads TGCGCCAGCAGCTCGGTTGGCACTGAAGCTTTCTTT. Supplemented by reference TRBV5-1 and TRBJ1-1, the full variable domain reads KAGVTQTPRYLIKTRGQQVTLSCSPISGHRSVSWYQQTPGQGLQFLFEYFSETQRNKGNFPGRFSGRQFSNSRSEMNVSTLELGDSALYLCASSSVGTEAFFGQGTRLTVV.

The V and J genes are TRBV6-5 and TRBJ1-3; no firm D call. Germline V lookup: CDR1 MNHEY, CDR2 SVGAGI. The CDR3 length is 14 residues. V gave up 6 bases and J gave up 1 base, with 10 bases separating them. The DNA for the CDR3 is TGTGCCAGCAGCCCCCGACATTCTGGAAACACCATATATTTT. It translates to CASSPRHSGNTIYF.

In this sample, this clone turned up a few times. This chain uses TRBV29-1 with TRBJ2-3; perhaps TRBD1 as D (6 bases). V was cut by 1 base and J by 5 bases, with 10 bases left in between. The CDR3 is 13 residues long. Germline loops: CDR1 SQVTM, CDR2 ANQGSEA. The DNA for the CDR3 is TGCAGCGTTGAAGGGACAGTAAGAGATACGCAGTATTTT. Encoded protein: CSVEGTVRDTQYF.

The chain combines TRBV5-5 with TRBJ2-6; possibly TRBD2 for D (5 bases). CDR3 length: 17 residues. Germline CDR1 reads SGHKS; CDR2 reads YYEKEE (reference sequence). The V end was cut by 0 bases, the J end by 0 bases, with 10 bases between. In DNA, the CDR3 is TGTGCCAGCAGCTTGGAAGGTCGGGGCTCTGGGGCCAACGTCCTGACTTTC. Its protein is CASSLEGRGSGANVLTF.

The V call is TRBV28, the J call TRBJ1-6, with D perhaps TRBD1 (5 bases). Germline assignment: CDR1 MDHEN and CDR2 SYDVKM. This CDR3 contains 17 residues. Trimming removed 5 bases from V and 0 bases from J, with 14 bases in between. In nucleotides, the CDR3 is TGTGCCAGCAGTGCTCCGGGGGTTTCCTCCTATAATTCACCCCTCCACTTT. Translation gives CASSAPGVSSYNSPLHF.

DNA of the CDR3: TGTGCCAGCAGCTCCCCCCCGGACAGCCAAGAGACCCAGTACTTC. Amino acids: CASSSPPDSQETQYF. This chain links TRBV7-9 with TRBJ2-5, with D maybe TRBD1 (6 bases). CDR1 SEHNR and CDR2 FQNEAQ come from the germline V gene (reference sequence). Trimming removed 4 bases from V and 1 base from J, with 13 bases in between. This CDR3 region has 15 residues.

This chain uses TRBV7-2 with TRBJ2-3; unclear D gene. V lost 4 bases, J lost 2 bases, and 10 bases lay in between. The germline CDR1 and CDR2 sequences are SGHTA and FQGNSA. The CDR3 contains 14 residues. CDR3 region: CASSSSRTTDTQYF. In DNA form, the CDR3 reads TGTGCCAGCAGCTCCTCGCGCACCACAGATACGCAGTATTTT. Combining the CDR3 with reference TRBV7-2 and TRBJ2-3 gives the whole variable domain GAGVSQSPSNKVTEKGKDVELRCDPISGHTALYWYRQSLGQGLEFLIYFQGNSAPDKSGLPSDRFSAERTGGSVSTLTIQRTQQEDSAVYLCASSSSRTTDTQYFGPGTRLTVL.

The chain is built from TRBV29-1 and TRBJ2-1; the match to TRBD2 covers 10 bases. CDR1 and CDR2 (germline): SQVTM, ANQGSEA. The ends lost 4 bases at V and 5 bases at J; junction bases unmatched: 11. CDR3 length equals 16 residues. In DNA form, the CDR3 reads TGCAGCGTTGTACTAGCGGGGTTTCTTCCCAACAATGAGCAGTTCTTC. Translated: CSVVLAGFLPNNEQFF.

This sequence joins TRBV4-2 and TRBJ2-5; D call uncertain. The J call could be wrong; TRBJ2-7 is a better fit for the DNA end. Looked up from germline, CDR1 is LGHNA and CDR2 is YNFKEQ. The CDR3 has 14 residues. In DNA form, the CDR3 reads TGTGCCAGCAGCCAAGTGCAGGATTCCTACGAGCAGTACTTC. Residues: CASSQVQDSYEQYF.

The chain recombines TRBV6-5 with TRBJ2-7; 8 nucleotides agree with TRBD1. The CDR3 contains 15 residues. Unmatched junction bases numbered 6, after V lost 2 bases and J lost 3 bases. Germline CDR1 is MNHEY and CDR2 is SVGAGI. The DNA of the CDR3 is TGTGCCAGCAGTTACGGAGGGGACAGGTTCTACGAGCAGTACTTC. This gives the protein CASSYGGDRFYEQYF.